The 20 T cell receptor beta chains in this list originate from one sample, sequenced in a study of blood T cell repertoires in COVID-19. Clones were sequenced by immunoSEQ multiplex PCR, and TCRdb holds only the in-frame ones, with some missing. The sample yields about 180,000 clones, approximately 80% seen once. The material sequenced was PBMCs or T cells enriched from blood (not recorded which). The receptors originated from a man aged 45 to 65 who had recovered from COVID-19.

The CDR3 reads CASSIGSGSTDTQYF. Here the CDR3 DNA reads TGTGCCAGTAGTATTGGTAGCGGTTCCACAGATACGCAGTATTTT. The chain carries TRBV19 and TRBJ2-3; possibly TRBD2 for D (6 bases). From germline, CDR1 is LNHDA and CDR2 SQIVND (reference sequence). The V gene lost 3 bases and the J gene lost 2 bases, with 12 bases spanning the gap. This CDR3 spans 15 amino acids.

This clone was observed once. The gene calls are TRBV2 and TRBJ1-2; a possible D gene is TRBD1 (5 bases). Per germline, CDR1 SNHLY and CDR2 FYNNEI. CDR3 size: 12 residues. V lost 4 bases to trimming and J lost 10 bases, with 13 bases between them. CDR3 in DNA: TGTGCCAGCAGTGCGGGGGTCTTGCCCTACACCTTC. Translated: CASSAGVLPYTF.

The rearrangement joins TRBV30 to TRBJ2-3; 10 nucleotides agree with TRBD1. The CDR3 spans 14 residues. CDR1 and CDR2 from the germline V gene are GTSNPN and SVGIG (reference sequence). The V gene end was trimmed by 4 bases and the J gene end by 4 bases; junction bases not matched to a gene: 5. The CDR3: CAWNRDRGPDTQYF. CDR3 in DNA: TGTGCCTGGAACCGGGACAGGGGTCCAGATACGCAGTATTTT.

V and J are TRBV28 and TRBJ1-1, with 9 bases matching TRBD1. This CDR3 is built from 14 residues. Germline V gene data show CDR1 as MDHEN and CDR2 as SYDVKM. V dropped 4 bases and J dropped 4; count of bases not matched to a gene: 4. For the CDR3, the DNA is TGTGCCAGCAGTTCAGGACAGGGGATCACTGAAGCTTTCTTT. It is translated as CASSSGQGITEAFF.

This sequence joins TRBV11-2 and TRBJ1-1; TRBD1 agrees at 8 bases. Germline CDR1 is SGHAT and CDR2 is FQNNGV. The CDR3 spans 14 residues. After removal of 1 base from V and 7 bases from J, the junction contained 5 bases not matched to a gene. CDR3 sequence reads: CASSLVQGAREAFF. As DNA, the CDR3 is TGTGCCAGCAGCTTAGTTCAGGGGGCGCGTGAAGCTTTCTTT.

V is TRBV18 and J is TRBJ1-5; 9 bases agree with TRBD1. The CDR3 totals 15 residues. Losses at the gene ends were 2 bases for V and 6 bases for J; bases not matched to a gene: 5. Germline CDR1 KGHSH, CDR2 LQKENI. Here the CDR3 DNA reads TGTGCCAGCTCACCAGGGACAGGGTTTATTCAGCCCCAGCATTTT. It yields the protein CASSPGTGFIQPQHF. The full variable domain, rest sourced from reference TRBV18 and TRBJ1-5, is NAGVMQNPRHLVRRRGQEARLRCSPMKGHSHVYWYRQLPEEGLKFMVYLQKENIIDESGMPKERFSAEFPKEGPSILRIQQVVRGDSAAYFCASSPGTGFIQPQHFGDGTRLSIL.

The chain combines TRBV6-5 with TRBJ2-6; D call uncertain. V was pared by 7 bases and J by 3 bases, with 7 bases between. From germline, CDR1 is MNHEY and CDR2 SVGAGI. The CDR3 has 13 residues. The CDR3 loop reads CASTLVGANVLTF. The CDR3 nucleotides read TGTGCCAGCACCCTCGTTGGGGCCAACGTCCTGACTTTC.

The CDR3 spells CASSITGGPTEAFF. CDR3 in DNA: TGTGCCAGCAGCATAACAGGGGGCCCCACTGAAGCTTTCTTT. The chain uses TRBV7-2 and TRBJ1-1, with 9 bases that match TRBD1. The CDR3 length is 14 residues. In germline, CDR1 is SGHTA, CDR2 FQGNSA. Trimming at V came to 5 bases and at J to 4 bases, leaving 5 bases not matched to a gene.

The V call is TRBV18, the J call TRBJ1-5; 7 bases are shared with TRBD1. With V trimmed by 3 bases and J by 0 bases, 5 bases remained unmatched. CDR3 size: 16 residues. The germline V gene encodes CDR1 KGHSH and CDR2 LQKENI. DNA of the CDR3: TGTGCCAGCTCACCTGGGACAGATTATAGCAATCAGCCCCAGCATTTT. Its translation: CASSPGTDYSNQPQHF.

The chain has TRBV11-1 and TRBJ1-6; 7 bases fit TRBD1. The CDR3 consists of 14 residues. The V gene end was trimmed by 4 bases and the J gene end by 6 bases; junction bases not matched to a gene: 3. CDR1 is SGHAT and CDR2 is FQDESV in the germline V gene (reference sequence). The CDR3 protein is CASSSQGTNSPLHF. The CDR3 nucleotides are TGTGCCAGCAGCTCACAGGGGACTAATTCACCCCTCCACTTT.

The chain has TRBV10-1 and TRBJ2-2, with 10 bases that match TRBD2. The germline V gene has CDR1 WNHNN and CDR2 SYGVQD (reference sequence). The length of the CDR3 is 15 residues. V lost 5 bases and J lost 7; bases outside the gene matches: 7. CDR3 amino acids: CASSPTSGVGGELFF. The CDR3 DNA is TGCGCCAGCAGTCCTACTAGCGGGGTTGGCGGGGAGCTGTTTTTT.

CDR3 residues: CSARENYEQYF. The DNA for the CDR3 is TGCAGTGCTAGGGAGAATTACGAGCAGTACTTC. V gene TRBV20-1 combines with J gene TRBJ2-7, with unresolved D. Trimming pared 3 bases from V and 4 bases from J, leaving 7 bases between. The germline CDR1 and CDR2 sequences are DFQATT and SNEGSKA (reference sequence). CDR3 length equals 11 residues.

This clone showed up just once. The chain recombines TRBV21-1 with TRBJ2-3; the table's D call, TRBD1, was not checked against the DNA. TRBV21-1 is reported as a pseudogene. This CDR3 has 17 amino acids. The DNA of the CDR3 is TGTGCCAGCAGCAAAGACATGGGGCGGTATCAAACAGATACGCAGTATTTT. Translating gives CASSKDMGRYQTDTQYF.

The CDR3 DNA reads TGTGCCAGCAGTGAGGAGACTAATAATTCACCCCTCCACTTT. Translation gives CASSEETNNSPLHF. The J gene is TRBJ1-6, the V gene TRBV6-1; D remains ambiguous. V lost 3 bases to trimming and J lost 5 bases, with 8 bases between them. CDR3 length equals 14 residues. Germline V gives CDR1 MNHNS, CDR2 SASEGT.

The rearrangement joins TRBV28 to TRBJ1-1; 7 bases are a match to TRBD1. The CDR3 totals 17 residues. Germline values: CDR1 MDHEN, CDR2 SYDVKM. The junction had 14 bases not matched to a gene; V was cut back by 6 bases and J by 1 base. CDR3 coding DNA: TGTGCCAGCAGGCCCCTAGGGAGACAGGGTCGGAACACTGAAGCTTTCTTT. This encodes CASRPLGRQGRNTEAFF.

The chain combines TRBV28 with TRBJ2-4; 7 bases map to TRBD1. J was trimmed by 9 bases and V by 6 bases; bases with no gene match: 8. The length of the CDR3 is 13 residues. Germline CDR1 MDHEN, CDR2 SYDVKM. The CDR3, as DNA: TGTGCCAGCAGACCGGGACAGCCCGGCATTCAGTACTTC. Protein product: CASRPGQPGIQYF.

The chain recombines TRBV7-9 with TRBJ2-1; 10 bases map to TRBD2. Germline values: CDR1 SEHNR, CDR2 FQNEAQ (reference sequence). V shed 1 base and J 1 base; nucleotides not matched to a gene: 4. The CDR3 runs to 17 residues. This CDR3 is CASSLEAGGQSYNEQFF. As DNA, the CDR3 is TGTGCCAGCAGCTTAGAAGCGGGGGGGCAGTCCTACAATGAGCAGTTCTTC.

There are a few counts of this clone. V and J are TRBV19 and TRBJ1-5; possibly TRBD1 for D (6 bases). CDR3 length: 18 residues. The V end lost 2 bases, the J end lost 0 bases, and 17 bases lay between the germline ends. Per germline, CDR1 LNHDA and CDR2 SQIVND (reference sequence). DNA of the CDR3: TGTGCCAGTAGTATAAGGGGGACCGCACCTAATAGCAATCAGCCCCAGCATTTT. It codes for CASSIRGTAPNSNQPQHF.

This clone was recorded only once. The rearrangement links TRBV11-1 to TRBJ2-7; D not certain. This CDR3 region has 12 residues. The germline CDR1 and CDR2 sequences are SGHAT and FQDESV (reference sequence). Trimming took 0 bases from V and 4 from J, leaving 4 bases between them. CDR3 sequence: CASSLAQYEQYF. The CDR3, as DNA: TGTGCCAGCAGCTTAGCGCAGTACGAGCAGTACTTC.

J is TRBJ1-1 and V is TRBV19; D gene uncertain. This CDR3 has 14 amino acids. Per germline, CDR1 LNHDA and CDR2 SQIVND (reference sequence). V was trimmed by 1 base and J by 3 bases, leaving 9 bases between them. The CDR3 DNA is TGTGCCAGTAGTATAGTAGGGAGAGACACTGAAGCTTTCTTT. Its translation: CASSIVGRDTEAFF.